This T cell receptor (beta chain) was recovered during a study of blood T cells in healthy people across ages. Germline CDR1 LGHNT, CDR2 FRNRAP. The CDR3 runs 17 residues. Trimming cost V 6 bases and J 2 bases, with 20 bases left between them. A sample-barcoded 5' primer and a J-beta primer mix were used in a second PCR of about 7 to 12 cycles. TCRdb passed the 5' RACE reads through MiXCR, listing each CDR3 protein once. The sample consists of 550,000 to 650,000 distinct CDR3 sequences, roughly a quarter of them appearing once. Separately, the same data were catalogued under a study of T cells of mothers and their children. That work contributes: Material was donated by three healthy Caucasian mothers and their six children. Every mother supplied over 8 million TCR beta CDR3 reads and every child 2.5 million to 3.5 million. Biologically related mothers and children overlapped slightly more than unrelated pairs, a non-significant difference.

V is TRBV12-5 and J is TRBJ1-5; D is ambiguous. The specimen sequenced was blood. The receptor was derived from a boy aged 2 to 10 in good health. The CDR3 loop reads CASGRMTDGLGNQPQHF. The CDR3 DNA reads as TGTGCTAGTGGCCGGATGACGGACGGCCTGGGCAATCAGCCCCAGCATTTT.